The 32 T cell receptor beta chains in this list originate from one sample, sequenced in a study of response to subunit inactivated influenza vaccine. From the RT-PCR reads, TCRdb called clonotypes with MiXCR, one entry per CDR3 protein. This table holds around 320,000 distinct CDR3 sequences, around 22% found once. The material was PBMCs from blood, obtained less than 22 months after vaccination. Receptor source: a man between 50 and 75 years old who received an inactivated influenza vaccine.

The V gene is TRBV28, the J gene TRBJ2-5; a weak D match, TRBD2 (7 bases). CDR1 is MDHEN and CDR2 is SYDVKM in the germline V gene. V was pared by 7 bases and J by 1 base, with 22 bases between. The CDR3 contains 17 residues. This CDR3 is CASTFLAEGGPQETQYF. In nucleotides, the CDR3 is TGTGCCAGCACCTTCTTGGCGGAGGGGGGGCCCCAAGAGACCCAGTACTTC.

This clonotype was counted ten times or more. The CDR3 here is CASSQFPGQPNTEAFF. The DNA for the CDR3 is TGCGCCAGCAGCCAATTTCCGGGACAGCCGAACACTGAAGCTTTCTTT. The rearrangement links TRBV4-1 to TRBJ1-1, with 7 bases that match TRBD1. With 2 bases clipped from V and 1 base from J, the junction kept 7 bases outside the gene matches. Looked up from germline, CDR1 is MGHRA and CDR2 is YSYEKL. This CDR3 has 16 residues.

This CDR3 is CASSWGGIAVRILNTEAFF. For the CDR3, the DNA is TGCGCCAGCAGCTGGGGAGGAATCGCAGTACGAATTTTGAACACTGAAGCTTTCTTT. The chain couples TRBV5-1 to TRBJ1-1; D is unclear. Between the trimmed V and J ends, which lost 3 bases and 0 bases, there was a span of 24 bases. CDR1 and CDR2 (germline): SGHRS, YFSETQ. The CDR3 runs 19 residues.

This clonotype appeared a few times. This chain links TRBV6-1 with TRBJ2-1; the D call may be TRBD1 or TRBD2 (5 bases each). The germline V gene encodes CDR1 MNHNS and CDR2 SASEGT. This CDR3 is 12 amino acids long. V lost 1 base and J 13 bases, leaving 11 bases between the germline ends. This chain's CDR3 is CASSEGGRGQFF. The DNA of the CDR3 is TGTGCCAGCAGTGAAGGGGGACGGGGTCAGTTCTTC.

This clonotype was seen only a few times. The chain carries TRBV12-3 or TRBV12-4 and TRBJ1-2; weak D call: TRBD1 (5 bases). V was trimmed by 2 bases and J by 7 bases, leaving 11 bases between them. The CDR3 extends over 13 amino acids. In DNA, the CDR3 is TGTGCCAGCAGTTTAAGGGGTCTGCTTGGCTACACCTTC. Protein sequence: CASSLRGLLGYTF.

The sample holds a few counts of this clonotype. The chain uses TRBV20-1 and TRBJ1-2, with 7 nucleotides matching TRBD1. From germline, CDR1 is DFQATT and CDR2 SNEGSKA (reference sequence). The V gene end was trimmed by 3 bases and the J gene end by 0 bases; junction bases not matched to a gene: 7. The CDR3 covers 15 residues. DNA for the CDR3: TGCAGTGCTAGTGCTGAGGGGGCGCCTAACTATGGCTACACCTTC. Encoded protein: CSASAEGAPNYGYTF.

This clonotype was detected a few times. This chain joins TRBV6-1 and TRBJ2-1; possible D gene TRBD2, 6 bases. This CDR3 spans 14 amino acids. Germline V gene data show CDR1 as MNHNS and CDR2 as SASEGT. Deletions cut 8 bases from V and 7 bases from J, with 18 bases between. The CDR3 protein is CASLERVRGNEQFF. Here the CDR3 DNA reads TGTGCCAGCCTGGAGCGGGTCCGTGGTAATGAGCAGTTCTTC.

The CDR3 is CASLLAGSATDTQYF. CDR3 in DNA: TGTGCCAGCCTTTTGGCGGGGAGCGCCACAGATACGCAGTATTTT. The chain carries TRBV7-2 and TRBJ2-3; the D gene is possibly TRBD2 (6 bases). The CDR3 totals 15 residues. Trimming took 8 bases from V and 2 from J, leaving 17 bases between them. Germline V gene data show CDR1 as SGHTA and CDR2 as FQGNSA.

The sample holds a few counts of this clonotype. The chain is built from TRBV5-1 and TRBJ2-3; D might be TRBD1 (5 bases). This CDR3 is built from 15 residues. The germline V gene encodes CDR1 SGHRS and CDR2 YFSETQ. The V gene lost 0 bases and the J gene lost 1 base, with 9 bases spanning the gap. The CDR3 nucleotides are TGCGCCAGCAGCTTGGACAGGCCCCGCACAGATACGCAGTATTTT. Translation gives CASSLDRPRTDTQYF.

This clonotype was detected only a few times. This chain links TRBV20-1 with TRBJ2-7; D might be TRBD2 (7 bases). Germline CDR1 DFQATT, CDR2 SNEGSKA (reference sequence). V was pared by 0 bases and J by 2 bases, with 14 bases between. This CDR3 is built from 15 residues. CDR3 amino acids: CSAREGGTSAYEQYF. The CDR3 region has the DNA TGCAGTGCTAGAGAGGGAGGGACATCCGCCTACGAGCAGTACTTC.

This clonotype showed up many times. The V gene is TRBV12-3 or TRBV12-4, the J gene TRBJ1-1; TRBD1 agrees at 8 bases. V lost 5 bases and J lost 5; bases outside the gene matches: 10. The CDR3 contains 15 residues. The CDR3 nucleotides are TGTGCCAGCAGTCGGACAGGGCTTGGTGAGACTGAAGCTTTCTTT. Translation: CASSRTGLGETEAFF.

V is TRBV5-1 and J is TRBJ2-6, with D unresolved. The CDR3 contains 13 residues. The germline CDR1 and CDR2 sequences are SGHRS and YFSETQ. V shed 7 bases and J shed 2 bases, with 7 bases lying between them. The CDR3 DNA sequence: TGCGCCAGCGTCGTAGCTGGGGCCAACGTCCTGACTTTC. It specifies CASVVAGANVLTF.

This clonotype was seen more than once but under ten times. V and J are TRBV7-6 and TRBJ2-6, with 8 bases matching TRBD1. The CDR3 spans 19 residues. J gave up 0 bases and V 6 bases, and 13 bases lay outside the gene matches. The germline CDR1 and CDR2 sequences are SGHVS and FNYEAQ. This CDR3 reads CASRFGTGLINSGANVLTF. As DNA, the CDR3 is TGTGCCAGCAGATTCGGGACAGGCCTGATAAACTCTGGGGCCAACGTCCTGACTTTC.

A note on this clonotype: A much larger clonotype is one base distant, so this may be a read error. This chain connects TRBV4-3 to TRBJ1-5, with D uncertain. CDR3 length equals 14 residues. Germline CDR1 reads LGHNA; CDR2 reads YSLEER. The CDR3 DNA follows: TGCGCCAGCAGCCAAGAACCGCACAATCAGCGCCAGCATTTT. Protein: CASSQEPHNQRQHF.

The V gene is TRBV20-1, the J gene TRBJ2-1; 9 nucleotides align to TRBD2. The CDR3 runs to 15 residues. The germline CDR1 and CDR2 sequences are DFQATT and SNEGSKA (reference sequence). With 6 bases clipped from V and 7 bases from J, the junction kept 13 bases outside the gene matches. The CDR3 DNA follows: TGCAGTGCCCACGACTTAGCGGGAGAGAAGAATGAGCAGTTCTTC. Encoded protein: CSAHDLAGEKNEQFF.

This chain joins TRBV7-2 and TRBJ2-3; 7 nucleotides line up with TRBD2. V lost 2 bases and J lost 6; bases outside the gene matches: 8. The CDR3 contains 15 residues. Germline lookup yields CDR1 SGHTA and CDR2 FQGNSA. The CDR3 protein is CASSLSGGRRDTQYF. The CDR3, as DNA: TGTGCCAGCAGCTTAAGTGGCGGGAGAAGGGATACGCAGTATTTT.

This clonotype was recorded many times. The genes are TRBV20-1 and TRBJ1-1; possible D gene TRBD1, 6 bases. This CDR3 has 11 amino acids. Germline V gene lookup returns CDR1 DFQATT and CDR2 SNEGSKA (reference sequence). CDR3 amino acids: CTARGGTEAFF. CDR3 in DNA: TGCACCGCAAGGGGGGGCACTGAAGCTTTCTTT.

This chain links TRBV6-2 or TRBV6-3 with TRBJ1-1, with D hard to call. This CDR3 contains 14 residues. V lost 8 bases and J 1 base, leaving 14 bases between the germline ends. CDR1 and CDR2 (germline): MNHEY, SVGEGT. CDR3 sequence reads: CASRHGRTNTEAFF. CDR3 nucleotide sequence: TGTGCCAGCCGACATGGACGGACGAACACTGAAGCTTTCTTT.

This clonotype was seen more than once but under ten times. The gene calls are TRBV10-2 and TRBJ2-3, with D perhaps TRBD2 (6 bases). CDR1 is WSHSY and CDR2 is SAAADI in the germline V gene. The germline V and J ends were trimmed by 2 bases and 3 bases, with 15 bases remaining between them. CDR3 length equals 16 residues. This chain's CDR3 is CASSEAGGDPTDTQYF. The CDR3 bases are TGCGCCAGCAGTGAGGCAGGAGGGGATCCTACAGATACGCAGTATTTT.

In its sample, this clonotype was seen a few times. The chain uses TRBV29-1 and TRBJ2-7, with D hard to call. Germline V gives CDR1 SQVTM, CDR2 ANQGSEA. V gave up 3 bases and J gave up 2 bases, with 8 bases separating them. This CDR3 has 12 residues. CDR3 amino acids: CSVDVSPYEQYF. Written as DNA, the CDR3 is TGCAGCGTTGATGTGAGTCCCTACGAGCAGTACTTC.

This clonotype was seen more than once but under ten times. The chain combines TRBV18 with TRBJ1-2; D is undetermined. Per germline, CDR1 KGHSH and CDR2 LQKENI. The length of the CDR3 is 14 residues. V was shortened by 3 bases and J by 6 bases, with 14 bases between the two germline ends. This chain's CDR3 is CASSPFPVDNGYTF. CDR3 coding DNA: TGTGCCAGCTCACCCTTTCCGGTCGATAATGGCTACACCTTC.

The chain is built from TRBV7-9 and TRBJ2-2; the D call may be TRBD1 or TRBD2 (5 bases each). The CDR3 is made up of 16 amino acids. Germline CDR1 is SEHNR and CDR2 is FQNEAQ (reference sequence). Trimming left V 1 base short and J 3 bases short, with 12 bases between. CDR3 nucleotides: TGTGCCAGCAGCTTAGGGGGACGAGGGTACACCGGGGAGCTGTTTTTT. The encoded protein is CASSLGGRGYTGELFF.

This clonotype was observed a handful of times. The V call is TRBV5-1, the J call TRBJ2-3; the D is unclear. V dropped 1 base and J dropped 0 bases, with 9 bases sitting between them. CDR3 length: 15 amino acids. Germline loops: CDR1 SGHRS, CDR2 YFSETQ. CDR3 nucleotides: TGCGCCAGCAGCTTGAGGTCTACTAGCACAGATACGCAGTATTTT. Translating it yields CASSLRSTSTDTQYF.

This clonotype was seen only a few times. V usage is TRBV20-1 and J usage is TRBJ2-1; D might be TRBD1 or TRBD2, each matching 5 bases. The germline gives CDR1 DFQATT, CDR2 SNEGSKA (reference sequence). V shed 3 bases and J shed 6 bases, with 15 bases lying between them. CDR3 size: 14 residues. CDR3 nucleotides: TGCAGTGCTAGGAGGGGTAGCGCACGCAATGAGCAGTTCTTC. Encoded protein: CSARRGSARNEQFF.

The J gene is TRBJ1-1, the V gene TRBV14; no clear D. CDR3 length: 13 amino acids. Germline V CDR1 and CDR2: SGHDN, FVKESK. Trimming shortened V by 3 bases and J by 4 bases, and 9 bases separated the two germline ends. In DNA form, the CDR3 reads TGTGCCAGCAGCCAGGTTTTTGGCACTGAAGCTTTCTTT. It is translated as CASSQVFGTEAFF.

The chain carries TRBV11-2 and TRBJ2-1; 15 nucleotides line up with TRBD2. The V and J ends lost 0 bases and 3 bases, in that order; junction bases with no gene match: 3. The CDR3 is made up of 18 amino acids. CDR1 SGHAT and CDR2 FQNNGV come from the germline V gene. CDR3 sequence: CASSLEGLAGGRYNEQFF. Written as DNA, the CDR3 is TGTGCCAGCAGCTTAGAGGGACTAGCGGGAGGTCGCTACAATGAGCAGTTCTTC.

The genes are TRBV12-3 or TRBV12-4 and TRBJ2-2; D is ambiguous. Between the trimmed V and J ends, which lost 3 bases and 0 bases, there was a span of 8 bases. CDR3 length equals 15 residues. In nucleotides, the CDR3 is TGTGCCAGCAGTTTTCGATCCGCGAACACCGGGGAGCTGTTTTTT. Amino acids: CASSFRSANTGELFF.

This clonotype was observed a few times. The chain is built from TRBV12-3 or TRBV12-4 and TRBJ1-6; D may be TRBD1 (6 bases). V lost 2 bases and J lost 10, with 6 bases in between. The CDR3 spans 12 residues. CDR3 region: CASSLRGSPLHF. The CDR3 DNA reads as TGTGCCAGCAGTTTAAGGGGGTCACCCCTCCACTTT.

The chain uses TRBV28 and TRBJ2-3; possible D gene TRBD1, 5 bases. Germline loops: CDR1 MDHEN, CDR2 SYDVKM. This CDR3 has 13 residues. CDR3 coding DNA: TGTGGGGCTCAGGGCAGGGTTTCAGATACGCAGTATTTT. This encodes CGAQGRVSDTQYF. Based on the CDR3 plus reference TRBV28 and TRBJ2-3, the full variable domain is DVKVTQSSRYLVKRTGEKVFLECVQDMDHENMFWYRQDPGLGLRLIYFSYDVKMKEKGDIPEGYSVSREKKERFSLILESASTNQTSMYLCGAQGRVSDTQYFGPGTRLTVL.

The chain links TRBV28 to TRBJ2-7; TRBD2 aligns across 13 bases. CDR1 is MDHEN and CDR2 is SYDVKM in the germline V gene. V lost 7 bases to trimming and J lost 1 base; unmatched junction nucleotides: 1. CDR3 length: 14 amino acids. CDR3 loop: CASILAGGSYEQYF. CDR3 DNA sequence: TGTGCCAGCATACTAGCGGGAGGGTCCTACGAGCAGTACTTC.

The rearrangement links TRBV20-1 to TRBJ1-5, with 9 bases identical to TRBD1. Per the germline V gene, CDR1 is DFQATT and CDR2 is SNEGSKA (reference sequence). V lost 6 bases and J lost 5; bases outside the gene matches: 8. The CDR3 contains 14 residues. The DNA of the CDR3 is TGCAGTGCAAAAACCGGGACAGGGCATCAGCCCCAGCATTTT. Translating gives CSAKTGTGHQPQHF.

The rearrangement joins TRBV20-1 to TRBJ2-7, with 10 bases aligning to TRBD1. The CDR3 consists of 14 residues. V lost 7 bases, J lost 3 bases, and 9 bases stayed unmatched. Germline assignment: CDR1 DFQATT and CDR2 SNEGSKA (reference sequence). This CDR3 reads CSVNLDRGDYEQYF. CDR3 DNA: TGCAGTGTTAATCTGGACAGGGGGGACTACGAGCAGTACTTC.